This T cell receptor beta chain was sequenced for a study of T-cell memory formation after mild COVID-19. General study results and limits: Among contracting clones, CD4+ were mainly CM/EM and CD8+ enriched in EMRA. Pre-infection memory harbored some responding clones, suggesting cross-reactive memory joined.

Employing constant-segment primers, 5'RACE generated TCR alpha and TCR beta cDNA libraries bearing sample barcodes and UMIs. From the 5' RACE reads, TCRdb called clonotypes with MiXCR, one entry per CDR3 protein. The profile covers about 400,000 distinct CDR3 sequences, with roughly 15% appearing a single time and roughly 21% taken by the ten largest. In germline, CDR1 is SQVTM, CDR2 ANQGSEA. This CDR3 has 14 residues. J was trimmed by 5 bases and V by 2 bases; bases with no gene match: 7. A few counts support this clonotype. Its antigen is not identified. The receptor was derived from a man between 18 and 35 years old who had mild COVID-19 (a few samples of this study predate the infection). Cell type and time point are not known. J is TRBJ2-5 and V is TRBV29-1; 8 positions match TRBD1. Specimen: PBMCs or a T cell subset sorted from them (not recorded which). As DNA, the CDR3 is TGCAGCGTTGAAAGGGCCAGGGGGCTGGAGACCCAGTACTTC. Amino acids: CSVERARGLETQYF.